This TCR beta chain derives from a study of shared clonotypes between healthy human individuals. Sequencing used immunoSEQ multiplex PCR; TCRdb keeps in-frame clones, though not all of them. Here the sample spans around 2,000,000 clones, around 95% being singletons. This receptor was identified in a man younger than 35 in good health. The sample comprised naive CD4+ T cells sorted from blood. The subset is: CD45RA+ positively selected.

The CDR3 reads CASSTGTGSNYGYTF. The CDR3 nucleotides read TGTGCCAGCAGCACAGGGACAGGCTCTAACTATGGCTACACCTTC. The chain has TRBV21-1 and TRBJ1-2; TRBD1, the table's D call, lacks a check against the DNA. TRBV21-1 is a known pseudogene. The CDR3 is 15 amino acids.